The clone carrying this T cell receptor (beta chain) occurred many times. Unique molecular identifiers featured in how the TCRbeta library was prepared. MiXCR was run by TCRdb on the PCR reads, yielding one entry per CDR3 protein. The sample lists some 250,000 distinct CDR3 sequences, more than 10% occurring once. The sample originates from a study of T-cell reconstitution after alpha-beta-depleted transplantation in children. The CDR3 extends over 13 amino acids. Trimming shortened V by 6 bases and J by 0 bases, and 11 bases separated the two germline ends. CDR1 is DFQATT, CDR2 SNEGSKA, per germline (reference sequence).

Material: PBMCs from the stem cell graft donor, obtained from the stem cell graft. The source of this sequence is a human donor who donated a stem cell graft to a child with acute lymphoblastic leukemia. The gene calls are TRBV20-1 and TRBJ1-2; D possibly corresponds to TRBD1 (5 bases). CDR3 in DNA: TGCAGTGCGGTACAGGACGCTAACTATGGCTACACCTTC. It codes for CSAVQDANYGYTF.